The subject of this entry is one TCR beta chain. Its antigen remains unknown. These data originate in a study of cytomegalovirus exposure and HLA in healthy donors. Across the whole study: A subsequent analysis stated that the 120 or so validation repertoires were run on the same platform as the roughly 670 first-cohort repertoires. The study, taken as a whole, reports: The study labeled more than 150 TCR beta chains cytomegalovirus-associated.

Libraries were prepared by immunoSEQ multiplex PCR; TCRdb keeps only in-frame clonotypes and omits some of them. The sample carries tens of thousands of clones, over 85% recorded once. CDR3 length: 14 residues. Germline CDR1 is SEHNR and CDR2 is FQNEAQ (reference sequence). Trimming cost V 6 bases and J 4 bases; bases outside gene matches: 5. The origin of this receptor is a woman in her late teens or twenties in good health and CMV-seropositive. Sequencing input: PBMCs. The V call is TRBV7-9, the J call TRBJ2-7, with 11 positions matching TRBD1. The CDR3, as DNA: TGTGCCAGCAGTCTGGACAGGGGGCGGTACGAGCAGTACTTC. Its translation: CASSLDRGRYEQYF. Drawing the rest from reference TRBV7-9 and TRBJ2-7, the complete variable domain is DTGVSQNPRHKITKRGQNVTFRCDPISEHNRLYWYRQTLGQGPEFLTYFQNEAQLEKSRLLSDRFSAERPKGSFSTLEIQRTEQGDSAMYLCASSLDRGRYEQYFGPGTRLTVT.